These 4 T cell receptor beta chains came from one sample sequenced in a study of T cells in Graves' hyperthyroidism and ophthalmopathy. Amplification of TCR beta CDR3 regions used RNA as the template. With the HTBI primer set, the TCR CDR3 went through a first round of RT-PCR. From the multiplex PCR reads, TCRdb called clonotypes with MiXCR, one entry per CDR3 protein. The sample includes about 360,000 distinct CDR3 sequences, 13% of them seen just once. The material sequenced was blood. Receptors were obtained from a man younger than 40 with Graves' hyperthyroidism that later progressed to Graves' ophthalmopathy.

This clonotype was recorded many times. The chain is built from TRBV7-9 and TRBJ2-1, with D unclear. Germline V lookup: CDR1 SEHNR, CDR2 FQNEAQ (reference sequence). V was trimmed by 7 bases and J by 4 bases, leaving 11 bases between them. The CDR3 length is 13 residues. The CDR3 region is CASTAEIYNEQFF. As DNA, the CDR3 is TGTGCCAGCACCGCGGAGATTTACAATGAGCAGTTCTTC.

This rearrangement joins TRBV19 to TRBJ1-6, with D possibly being TRBD1 (5 bases). Trimming removed 6 bases from V and 6 bases from J, with 12 bases in between. CDR1 and CDR2 from the germline V gene are LNHDA and SQIVND (reference sequence). The CDR3 loop spans 14 amino acids. The CDR3 nucleotides are TGTGCCAGTAGACCGGGACCGATTAATTCACCCCTCCACTTT. It specifies CASRPGPINSPLHF. The whole variable domain, filled in from reference TRBV19 and TRBJ1-6, reads DGGITQSPKYLFRKEGQNVTLSCEQNLNHDAMYWYRQDPGQGLRLIYYSQIVNDFQKGDIAEGYSVSREKKESFPLTVTSAQKNPTAFYLCASRPGPINSPLHFGNGTRLTVT.

This clonotype was observed at least ten times. The V gene is TRBV30, the J gene TRBJ2-7; unclear D gene. Germline V gives CDR1 GTSNPN, CDR2 SVGIG (reference sequence). This CDR3 has 12 residues. V was shortened by 0 bases and J by 4 bases, with 7 bases between the two germline ends. The CDR3 sequence: CAWSVAVYEQYF. CDR3 DNA sequence: TGTGCCTGGAGTGTTGCGGTTTACGAGCAGTACTTC.

This clonotype was counted many times. The rearrangement links TRBV7-9 to TRBJ2-2; a weak D match, TRBD1 (6 bases). Germline V lookup: CDR1 SEHNR, CDR2 FQNEAQ (reference sequence). V lost 11 bases, J lost 0 bases, and 10 bases lay in between. This CDR3 spans 13 amino acids. CDR3 region: CALGTPNTGELFF. In nucleotides, the CDR3 is TGTGCCTTAGGGACACCGAACACCGGGGAGCTGTTTTTT.